The clone carrying this T cell receptor beta chain has just a few counts. Its antigen is not known. The data were obtained in a study of T cells after yellow fever vaccination. Overall study results and limits: At under 97% for CD4 and approximately 89% for CD8, most primary-vaccination clones showed up again after the booster. One caveat is that FACS-sorted repertoires could contain abundant clonotypes contaminating from the bulk population.

Template-switching 5'RACE yielded the TCR cDNA; a universal primer site and UMIs were added in the process. TCRdb reprocessed the 5' RACE reads with MiXCR, giving one entry per CDR3 protein. The data contain approximately 550,000 distinct CDR3 sequences, under 25% of them singletons. Between the trimmed V and J ends, which lost 12 bases and 9 bases, there was a span of 17 bases. The CDR3 has 12 amino acids. The germline gives CDR1 KGHDR, CDR2 SFDVKD. The chain joins TRBV24-1 to TRBJ2-1, with D perhaps matching TRBD1 (5 bases). The sequencing here drew on PBMCs, taken 15 days after the yellow fever booster vaccination. The sequence was obtained from a man aged 25 to 40 who received the YFV17D yellow fever vaccine. As DNA, the CDR3 is TGTGCCGCCGGCTCTCAAAGGGGTGAGCAGTTCTTC. Translating gives CAAGSQRGEQFF.